The rows below give T cell receptor beta chains drawn from one sample of a study of T cell repertoires in cytomegalovirus infection. A single record per CDR3 protein comes from TCRdb applying MiXCR to the reads. In the table there are approximately 750,000 distinct CDR3 sequences, roughly a third of which are singletons. Specimen: PBMCs. The receptors come from a human donor in good health (CMV status not recorded). Some clones in this sample may be carry-over from other donors' samples. CDR3s include the opening cysteine and the closing phenylalanine or tryptophan. The D gene is left open where the match is weak. Not all rows give a size; the values are once, few, many and, for expanded clones, a class.

clone_size,d_call,j_call,v_call,cdr3_nt,cdr3_aa
NA,NA,TRBJ1-4,TRBV28,TGTGCCAGCAGTTTAACCGGGTCTCAGGAAAAACTGTTTTTT,CASSLTGSQEKLFF
few,TRBD2,TRBJ2-1,TRBV5-6,TGTGCCAGCAGCTTGAGAGTAGCGGGACGGTCCTACAATGAGCAGTTCTTC,CASSLRVAGRSYNEQFF
NA,NA,TRBJ1-5,TRBV24-1,TGTGCCACCAGCGATGACTCCCTCCAGCCCCAGCATTTT,CATSDDSLQPQHF
NA,TRBD1,TRBJ2-7,TRBV3-1,TGTGCCAGCAGCCAAGGACAGGGGAAGCAGTACTTC,CASSQGQGKQYF
NA,TRBD1,TRBJ1-5,TRBV5-6,TGTGCCAGCAGTCGTGGACAGGGTCTCCATCAGCCCCAGCATTTT,CASSRGQGLHQPQHF
NA,NA,TRBJ1-6,TRBV7-3,TGTGCCAGCAGCCTCGAGGGGGGATGGAGTTCACCCCTCCACTTT,CASSLEGGWSSPLHF
many,NA,TRBJ2-3,TRBV28,TGTGCCAGCAGTTTCGCCGTTAATCGACAGCCTACGCAGTATTTT,CASSFAVNRQPTQYF
many,NA,TRBJ1-1,TRBV28,TGTGCCAGCAGTCTACCCATGACAGGTAGTCCTGAAGCTTTCTTT,CASSLPMTGSPEAFF
few,NA,TRBJ2-2,TRBV23-1,TGCGCCAGCAGTCAATGGATAGGGAGCCCCACCGGGGAGCTGTTTTTT,CASSQWIGSPTGELFF
NA,NA,TRBJ2-3,TRBV27,TGTTCCAGCAGGCAACTAGACGTATATACTCAGTATTTT,CSSRQLDVYTQYF
NA,NA,TRBJ1-1,TRBV12-3/TRBV12-4,TGTGCCAGCAGTTTAAGCGGTGTCTCTGGCCGGACTGAAGCTTTCTTT,CASSLSGVSGRTEAFF
NA,TRBD1,TRBJ2-1,TRBV19,TGTGCCTCTAGGGAAACAGGGGCCCCTAATGAGCAGTTCTTC,CASRETGAPNEQFF
few,NA,TRBJ1-6,TRBV7-2,TGTGCCAGCAGCTTCGGTGTTATATCACCCCTCCACTTT,CASSFGVISPLHF
NA,NA,TRBJ2-7,TRBV19,TGTGCCATTAGCCTCAAGGTCGATTACGAGCAGTACTTC,CAISLKVDYEQYF
few,TRBD2,TRBJ2-1,TRBV4-2,TGTGCCAGCAGCCAAGGGACTAGCTTCAATGAGCAGTTCTTC,CASSQGTSFNEQFF
few,NA,TRBJ1-3,TRBV12-3/TRBV12-4,TGTGCCAGCAGTTCCCCCAGGGAAATTGGAAACACCATATATTTT,CASSSPREIGNTIYF
NA,TRBD2,TRBJ2-4,TRBV20-1,TGCAGTGCTGGCCTCCCTGGGCTAGCGGTTTCTCAAGCCAAAAACATTCAGTACTTC,CSAGLPGLAVSQAKNIQYF
NA,TRBD2,TRBJ2-7,TRBV12-3/TRBV12-4,TGTGCCAGCAGCCCGAAGGGACTAGGGGTTGGGGAGCAGTACTTC,CASSPKGLGVGEQYF
NA,NA,TRBJ1-2,TRBV12-3/TRBV12-4,TGTGCCAGCAGTCCTCTGGTGACAGGCTATGGCTACACCTTC,CASSPLVTGYGYTF
few,NA,TRBJ1-1,TRBV19,TGTGCCAGTAGTACCTCCGAAATACAGAGAAACACTGAAGCTTTCTTT,CASSTSEIQRNTEAFF
NA,NA,TRBJ2-7,TRBV20-1,TGCAGTGCTAACCACGGGAGAACCAACGAGCAGTACTTC,CSANHGRTNEQYF
few,NA,TRBJ2-6,TRBV7-8,TGTGCCAGCAGCTTAGTTATTACAGGGACCTCTGGGGCCAACGTCCTGACTTTC,CASSLVITGTSGANVLTF
many,NA,TRBJ2-3,TRBV7-2,TGTGCCAGCAGCTTATCTCCGCAGGTCACAGATACGCAGTATTTT,CASSLSPQVTDTQYF
NA,NA,TRBJ2-7,TRBV6-2/TRBV6-3,TGTGCCAGCACAGAGGCGGGACTGGGAGTTTCCCACGAGCAGTACTTC,CASTEAGLGVSHEQYF
NA,TRBD2,TRBJ2-7,TRBV7-6,TGTGACAGCAGCTTTGTGGGGGGGGTCCTCTACGAGCATTACTTC,CDSSFVGGVLYEHYF
NA,TRBD1,TRBJ1-5,TRBV7-6,TGTGCCAGCAGCTCATATACAGGGGATAGCAATCAGCCCCAGCATTTT,CASSSYTGDSNQPQHF
NA,NA,TRBJ1-5,TRBV20-1,TGCAGTGCACTACAAATTGGTCAGCCCCAGCATTTT,CSALQIGQPQHF
NA,NA,TRBJ1-1,TRBV19,TGTGCCAGTAGTCCAGGTTACTTGAACACTGAAGCTTTCTTT,CASSPGYLNTEAFF
NA,NA,TRBJ1-4,TRBV27,TGTGCCAGCGAATTTTTAGGGGCGGGAAACGAGGAAAAACTGTTTTTT,CASEFLGAGNEEKLFF
NA,TRBD2,TRBJ2-7,TRBV6-6,TGTGCCAGCACCCCCGGGACTAGCGGGAGTTACGAGCAGTACTTC,CASTPGTSGSYEQYF
NA,NA,TRBJ2-7,TRBV20-1,TGCAGTGCTAGAGGTTCCGGGTTGGAGGGGATCTCCTACGAGCAGTACTTC,CSARGSGLEGISYEQYF
NA,NA,TRBJ2-1,TRBV6-2/TRBV6-3,TGTGCCAGCAGTTGGGCAGTTCCCTACAATGAGCAGTTCTTC,CASSWAVPYNEQFF
few,TRBD1,TRBJ1-2,TRBV7-9,TGTGCCAGCAGCTTACAAAGAACGCGACAGGGAGGCCTCTATGGCTACACCTTC,CASSLQRTRQGGLYGYTF